The rows below give T cell receptor beta chains drawn from one sample of a study of shared clonotypes between healthy human individuals. TCRdb's copy holds only in-frame clones and misses some; the assay was immunoSEQ multiplex PCR. This table holds about 710,000 clones, around 77% found once. The sample was memory CD4+ T cells sorted from blood. Receptors originate from a woman aged 25 to 39 in good health. The CDR3 runs from the conserved cysteine through the conserved F or W. The D gene is left open where the match is weak. Not every row has a clone size; where given, it reads once, few, many or a size class.

size	J	V	D	CDR3	DNA
few	TRBJ2-7	TRBV28	-	CASTGALYEQYF	TGTGCCAGCACCGGGGCGCTCTACGAGCAGTACTTC
-	TRBJ2-2	TRBV7-8	TRBD1	CASSFGTANTGELFF	TGTGCCAGCAGCTTCGGGACAGCGAACACCGGGGAGCTGTTTTTT
-	TRBJ2-1	TRBV7-9	TRBD2	CASSLRDYYNEQFF	TGTGCCAGCAGCTTACGGGACTACTACAATGAGCAGTTCTTC
-	TRBJ2-3	TRBV5-1	-	CASSLAGPDTQYF	TGCGCCAGCAGCTTGGCGGGCCCGGATACGCAGTATTTT
-	TRBJ2-5	TRBV5-1	-	CASSPGQGFFETQYF	TGCGCCAGCAGCCCCGGGCAGGGATTTTTTGAGACCCAGTACTTC
-	TRBJ1-1	TRBV29-1	-	CSVSSVTEAFF	TGCAGCGTTTCATCTGTCACTGAAGCTTTCTTT
-	TRBJ2-7	TRBV28	-	CASSWGTRYEQYF	TGTGCCAGCAGTTGGGGGACCCGTTACGAGCAGTACTTC
-	TRBJ2-1	TRBV7-6	-	CASSQGTARGNEQFF	TGTGCCAGCAGCCAGGGGACGGCGCGGGGGAATGAGCAGTTCTTC
-	TRBJ2-1	TRBV11-3	TRBD2	CASSSGLAYNEQFF	TGTGCCAGCAGCTCAGGACTAGCTTACAATGAGCAGTTCTTC
-	TRBJ1-5	TRBV19	TRBD1	CASSRKIGTGLGNQPQHF	TGTGCCAGTAGTAGGAAGATAGGGACAGGTTTGGGCAATCAGCCCCAGCATTTT
-	TRBJ2-3	TRBV7-2	-	CASSLDPSSTDTQYF	TGTGCCAGCAGCCTGGACCCCTCTAGCACAGATACGCAGTATTTT
-	TRBJ2-1	TRBV7-6	-	CASSTRGAGTLNEQFF	TGTGCCAGCAGCACCAGGGGTGCAGGGACCCTCAATGAGCAGTTCTTC
-	TRBJ1-5	TRBV30	-	CAWSVLFGNQPQHF	TGTGCCTGGAGTGTACTCTTCGGCAATCAGCCCCAGCATTTT
-	TRBJ1-5	TRBV6-5	-	CASNSDKGDQPQHF	TGTGCCAGCAATTCTGATAAGGGCGATCAGCCCCAGCATTTT
-	TRBJ1-4	TRBV5-1	TRBD1	CASSLGGTGWNEKLFF	TGCGCCAGCAGCTTAGGGGGGACAGGGTGGAATGAAAAACTGTTTTTT